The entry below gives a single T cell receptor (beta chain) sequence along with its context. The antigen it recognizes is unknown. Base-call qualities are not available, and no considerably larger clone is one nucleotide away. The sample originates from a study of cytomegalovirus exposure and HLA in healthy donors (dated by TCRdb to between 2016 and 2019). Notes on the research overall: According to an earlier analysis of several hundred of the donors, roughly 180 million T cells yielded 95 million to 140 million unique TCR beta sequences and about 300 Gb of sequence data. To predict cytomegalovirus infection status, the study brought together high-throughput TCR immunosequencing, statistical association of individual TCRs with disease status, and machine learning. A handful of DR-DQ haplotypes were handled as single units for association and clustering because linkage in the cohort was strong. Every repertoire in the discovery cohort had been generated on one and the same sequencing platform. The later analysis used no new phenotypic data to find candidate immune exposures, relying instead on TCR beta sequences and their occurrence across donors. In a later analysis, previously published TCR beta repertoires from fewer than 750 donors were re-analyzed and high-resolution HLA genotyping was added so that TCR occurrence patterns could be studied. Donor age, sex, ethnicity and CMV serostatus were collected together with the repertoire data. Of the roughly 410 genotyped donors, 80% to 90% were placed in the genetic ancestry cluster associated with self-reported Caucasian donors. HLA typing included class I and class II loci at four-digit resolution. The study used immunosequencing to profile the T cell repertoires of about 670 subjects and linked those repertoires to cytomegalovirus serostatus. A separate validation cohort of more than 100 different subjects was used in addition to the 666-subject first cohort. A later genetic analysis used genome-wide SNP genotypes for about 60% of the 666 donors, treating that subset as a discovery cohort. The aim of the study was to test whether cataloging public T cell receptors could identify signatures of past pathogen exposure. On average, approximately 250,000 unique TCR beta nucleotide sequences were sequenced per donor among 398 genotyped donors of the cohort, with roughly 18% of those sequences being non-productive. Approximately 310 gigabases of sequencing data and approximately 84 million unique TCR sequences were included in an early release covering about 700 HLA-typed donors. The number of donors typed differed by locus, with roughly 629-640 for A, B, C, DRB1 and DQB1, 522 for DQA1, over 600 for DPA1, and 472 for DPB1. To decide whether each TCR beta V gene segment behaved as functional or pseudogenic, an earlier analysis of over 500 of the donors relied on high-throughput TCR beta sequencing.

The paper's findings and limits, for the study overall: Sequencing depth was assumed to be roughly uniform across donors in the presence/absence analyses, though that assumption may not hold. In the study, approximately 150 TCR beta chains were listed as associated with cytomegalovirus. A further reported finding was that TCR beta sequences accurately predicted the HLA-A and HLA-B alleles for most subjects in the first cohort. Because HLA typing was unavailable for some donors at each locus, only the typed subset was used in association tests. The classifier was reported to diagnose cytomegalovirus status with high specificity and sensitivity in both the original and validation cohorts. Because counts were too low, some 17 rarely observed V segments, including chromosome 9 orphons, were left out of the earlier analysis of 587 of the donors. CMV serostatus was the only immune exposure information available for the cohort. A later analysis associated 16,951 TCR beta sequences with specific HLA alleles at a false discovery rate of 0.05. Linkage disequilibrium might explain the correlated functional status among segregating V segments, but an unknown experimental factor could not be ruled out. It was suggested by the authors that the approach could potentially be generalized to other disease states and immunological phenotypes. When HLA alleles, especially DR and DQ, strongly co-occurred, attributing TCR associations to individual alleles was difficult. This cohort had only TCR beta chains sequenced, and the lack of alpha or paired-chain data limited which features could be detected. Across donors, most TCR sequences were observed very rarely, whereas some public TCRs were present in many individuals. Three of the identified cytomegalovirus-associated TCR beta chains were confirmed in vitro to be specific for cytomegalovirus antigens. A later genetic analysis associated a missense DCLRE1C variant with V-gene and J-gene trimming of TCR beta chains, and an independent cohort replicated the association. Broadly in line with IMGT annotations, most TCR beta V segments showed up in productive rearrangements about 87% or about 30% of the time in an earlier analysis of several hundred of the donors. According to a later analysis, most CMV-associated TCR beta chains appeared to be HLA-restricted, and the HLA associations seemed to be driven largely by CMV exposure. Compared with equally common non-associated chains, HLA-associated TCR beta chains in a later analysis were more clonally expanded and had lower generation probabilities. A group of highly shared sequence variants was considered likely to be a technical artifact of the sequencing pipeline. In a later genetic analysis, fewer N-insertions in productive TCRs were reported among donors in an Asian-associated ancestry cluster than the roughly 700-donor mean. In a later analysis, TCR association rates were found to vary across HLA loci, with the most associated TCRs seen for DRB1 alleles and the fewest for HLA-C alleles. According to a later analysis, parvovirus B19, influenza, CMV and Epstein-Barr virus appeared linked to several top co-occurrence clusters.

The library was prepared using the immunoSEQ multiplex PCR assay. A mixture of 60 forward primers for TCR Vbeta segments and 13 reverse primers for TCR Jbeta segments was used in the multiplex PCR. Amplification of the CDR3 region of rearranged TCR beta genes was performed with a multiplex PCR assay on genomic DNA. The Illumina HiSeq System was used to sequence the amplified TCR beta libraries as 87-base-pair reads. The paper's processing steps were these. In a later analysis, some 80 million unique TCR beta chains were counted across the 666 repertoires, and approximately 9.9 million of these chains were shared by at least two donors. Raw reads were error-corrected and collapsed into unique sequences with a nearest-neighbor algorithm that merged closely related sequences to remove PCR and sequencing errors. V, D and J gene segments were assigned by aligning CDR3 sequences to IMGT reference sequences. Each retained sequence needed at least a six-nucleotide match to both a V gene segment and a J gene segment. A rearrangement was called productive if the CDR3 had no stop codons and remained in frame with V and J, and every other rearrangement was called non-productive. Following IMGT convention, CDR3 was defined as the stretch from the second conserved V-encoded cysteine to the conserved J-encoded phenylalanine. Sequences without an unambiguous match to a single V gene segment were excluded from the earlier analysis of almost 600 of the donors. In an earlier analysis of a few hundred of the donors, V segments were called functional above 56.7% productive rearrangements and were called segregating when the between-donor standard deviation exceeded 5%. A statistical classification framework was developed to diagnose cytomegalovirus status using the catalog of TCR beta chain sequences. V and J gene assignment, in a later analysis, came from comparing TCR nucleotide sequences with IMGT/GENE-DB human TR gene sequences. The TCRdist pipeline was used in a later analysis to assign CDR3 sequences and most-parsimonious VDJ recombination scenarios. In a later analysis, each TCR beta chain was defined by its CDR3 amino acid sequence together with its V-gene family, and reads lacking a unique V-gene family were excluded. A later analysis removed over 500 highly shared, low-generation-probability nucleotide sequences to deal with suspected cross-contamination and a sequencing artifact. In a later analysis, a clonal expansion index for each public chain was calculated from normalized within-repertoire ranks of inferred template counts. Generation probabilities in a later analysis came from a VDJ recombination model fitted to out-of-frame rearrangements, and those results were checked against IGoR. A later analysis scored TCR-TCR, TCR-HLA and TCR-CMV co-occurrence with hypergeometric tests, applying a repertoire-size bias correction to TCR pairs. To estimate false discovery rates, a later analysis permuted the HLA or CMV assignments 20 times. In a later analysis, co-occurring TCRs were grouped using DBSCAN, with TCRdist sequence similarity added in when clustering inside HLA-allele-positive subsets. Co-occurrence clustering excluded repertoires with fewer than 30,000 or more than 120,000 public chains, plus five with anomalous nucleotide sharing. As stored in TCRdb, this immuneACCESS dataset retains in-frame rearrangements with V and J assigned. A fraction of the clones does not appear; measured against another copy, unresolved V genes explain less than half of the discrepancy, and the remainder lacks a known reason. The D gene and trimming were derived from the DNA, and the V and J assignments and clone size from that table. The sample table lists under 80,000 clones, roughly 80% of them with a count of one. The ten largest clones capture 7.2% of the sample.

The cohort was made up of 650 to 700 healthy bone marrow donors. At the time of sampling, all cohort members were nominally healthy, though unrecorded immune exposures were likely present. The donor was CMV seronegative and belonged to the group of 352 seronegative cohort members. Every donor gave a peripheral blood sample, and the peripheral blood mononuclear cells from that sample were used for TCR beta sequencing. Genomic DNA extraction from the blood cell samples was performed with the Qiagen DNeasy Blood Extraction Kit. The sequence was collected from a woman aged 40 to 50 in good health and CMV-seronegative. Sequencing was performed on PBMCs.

The DNA sequence reads TGTGCCAGCGGAAGCGAACCGAACACTGAAGCTTTCTTT. It translates as CASGSEPNTEAFF. Recombination connected TRBV6-6 to TRBJ1-1; the D gene identity is not certain. V is cut by 8 bases and J by 1 base, and the space between the germline ends is 11 bases. Taken from the germline V gene (reference sequence), the CDR1 and CDR2 loops are MNHNY and SVGAGI. The CDR3 numbers 13 residues from cysteine through phenylalanine. The read is trimmed to its CDR3 DNA, 39 bases read in frame from base 1.